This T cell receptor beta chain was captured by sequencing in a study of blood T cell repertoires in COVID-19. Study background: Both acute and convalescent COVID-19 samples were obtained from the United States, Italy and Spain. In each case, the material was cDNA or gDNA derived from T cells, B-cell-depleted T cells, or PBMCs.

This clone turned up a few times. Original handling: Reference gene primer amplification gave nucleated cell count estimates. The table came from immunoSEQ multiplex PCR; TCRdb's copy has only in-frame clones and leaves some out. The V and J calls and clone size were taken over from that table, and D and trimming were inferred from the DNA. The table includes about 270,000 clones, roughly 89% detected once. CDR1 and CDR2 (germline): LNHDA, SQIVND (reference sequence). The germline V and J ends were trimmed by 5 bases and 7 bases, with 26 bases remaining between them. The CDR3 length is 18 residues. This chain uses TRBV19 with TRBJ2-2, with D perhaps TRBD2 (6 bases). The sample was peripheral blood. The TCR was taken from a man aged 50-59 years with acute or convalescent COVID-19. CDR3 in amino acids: CASSPRPWRSRRGGELFF. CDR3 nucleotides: TGTGCCAGTAGTCCCCGCCCATGGAGGAGCCGGAGGGGCGGGGAGCTGTTTTTT.